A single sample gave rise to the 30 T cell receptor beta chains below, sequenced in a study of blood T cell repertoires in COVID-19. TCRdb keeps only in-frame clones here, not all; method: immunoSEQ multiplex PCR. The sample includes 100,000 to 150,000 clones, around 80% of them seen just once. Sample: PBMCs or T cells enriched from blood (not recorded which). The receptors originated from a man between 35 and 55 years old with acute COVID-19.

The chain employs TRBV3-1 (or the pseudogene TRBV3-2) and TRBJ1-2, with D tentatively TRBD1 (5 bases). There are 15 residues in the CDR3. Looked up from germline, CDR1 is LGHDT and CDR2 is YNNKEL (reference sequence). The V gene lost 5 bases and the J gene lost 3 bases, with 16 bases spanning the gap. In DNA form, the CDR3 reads TGTGCCAGCAGCTCCGGGGGTCGGGACTACTATGGCTACACCTTC. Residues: CASSSGGRDYYGYTF.

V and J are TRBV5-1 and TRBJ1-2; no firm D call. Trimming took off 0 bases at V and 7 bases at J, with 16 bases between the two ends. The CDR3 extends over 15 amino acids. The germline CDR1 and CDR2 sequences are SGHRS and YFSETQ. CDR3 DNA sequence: TGCGCCAGCAGCTTGGCCCTGCGCGGGTTGGGTGGCTACACCTTC. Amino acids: CASSLALRGLGGYTF.

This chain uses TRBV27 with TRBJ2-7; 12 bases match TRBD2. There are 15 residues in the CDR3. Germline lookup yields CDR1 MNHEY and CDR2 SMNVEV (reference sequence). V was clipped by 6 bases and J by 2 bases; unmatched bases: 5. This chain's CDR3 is CASSSGLAGPYEQYF. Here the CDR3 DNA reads TGTGCCAGCAGCTCTGGACTAGCGGGACCCTACGAGCAGTACTTC.

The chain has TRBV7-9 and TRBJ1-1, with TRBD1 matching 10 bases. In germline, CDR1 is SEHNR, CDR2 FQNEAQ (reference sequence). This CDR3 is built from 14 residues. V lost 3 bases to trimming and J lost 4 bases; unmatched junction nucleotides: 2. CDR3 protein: CASSFRDRGTEAFF. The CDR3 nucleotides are TGTGCCAGCAGCTTCCGGGACAGGGGCACTGAAGCTTTCTTT.

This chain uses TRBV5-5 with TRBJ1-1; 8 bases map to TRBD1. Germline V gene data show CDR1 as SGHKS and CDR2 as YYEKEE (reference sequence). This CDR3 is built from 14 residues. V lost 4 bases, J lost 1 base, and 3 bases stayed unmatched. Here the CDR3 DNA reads TGTGCCAGCAGCCTGACAGGGGCGAACACTGAAGCTTTCTTT. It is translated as CASSLTGANTEAFF.

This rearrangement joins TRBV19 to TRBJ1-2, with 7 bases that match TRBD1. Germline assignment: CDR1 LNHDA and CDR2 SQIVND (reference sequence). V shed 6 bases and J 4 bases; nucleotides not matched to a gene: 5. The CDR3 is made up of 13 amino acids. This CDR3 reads CASSTGTAYGYTF. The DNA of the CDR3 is TGTGCCAGTAGCACGGGGACAGCCTATGGCTACACCTTC.

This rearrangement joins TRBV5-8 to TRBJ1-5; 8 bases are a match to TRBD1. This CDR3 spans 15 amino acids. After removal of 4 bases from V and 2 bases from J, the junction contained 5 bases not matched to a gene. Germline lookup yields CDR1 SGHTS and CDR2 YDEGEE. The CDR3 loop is CASSRGQGRNQPQHF. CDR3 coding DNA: TGTGCCAGCAGCCGCGGACAGGGTCGCAATCAGCCCCAGCATTTT.

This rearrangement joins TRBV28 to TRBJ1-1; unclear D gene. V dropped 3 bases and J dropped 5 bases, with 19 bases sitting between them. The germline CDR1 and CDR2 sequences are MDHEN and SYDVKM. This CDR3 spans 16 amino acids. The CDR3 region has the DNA TGTGCCAGCAGTTTTTCCGGGAGGGTATCAAGGACTGAAGCTTTCTTT. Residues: CASSFSGRVSRTEAFF.

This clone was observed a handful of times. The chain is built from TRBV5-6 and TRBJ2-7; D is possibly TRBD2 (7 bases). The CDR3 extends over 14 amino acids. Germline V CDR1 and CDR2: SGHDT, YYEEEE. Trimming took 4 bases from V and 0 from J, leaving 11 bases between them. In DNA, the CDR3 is TGTGCCAGCAGCGTCGGGGGGCTCTCCTACGAGCAGTACTTC. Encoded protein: CASSVGGLSYEQYF.

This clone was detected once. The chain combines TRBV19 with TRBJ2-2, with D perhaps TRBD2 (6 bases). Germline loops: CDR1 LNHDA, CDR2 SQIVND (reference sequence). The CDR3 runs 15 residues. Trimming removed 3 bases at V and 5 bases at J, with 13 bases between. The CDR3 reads CASSIETSMTGELFF. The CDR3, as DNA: TGTGCCAGTAGTATTGAGACTAGTATGACCGGGGAGCTGTTTTTT.

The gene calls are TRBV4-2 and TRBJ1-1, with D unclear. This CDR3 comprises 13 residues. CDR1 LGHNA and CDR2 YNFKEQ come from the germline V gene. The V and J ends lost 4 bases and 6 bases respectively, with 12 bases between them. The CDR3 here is CASSPGDNSEAFF. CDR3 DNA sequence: TGTGCCAGCAGCCCCGGGGATAACTCTGAAGCTTTCTTT.

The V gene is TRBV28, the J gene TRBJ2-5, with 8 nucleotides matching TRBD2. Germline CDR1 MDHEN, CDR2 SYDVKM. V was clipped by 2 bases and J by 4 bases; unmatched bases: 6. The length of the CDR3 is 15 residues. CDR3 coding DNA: TGTGCCAGCAGTTTAACCCCGGGAGGGGCAGAGACCCAGTACTTC. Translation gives CASSLTPGGAETQYF.

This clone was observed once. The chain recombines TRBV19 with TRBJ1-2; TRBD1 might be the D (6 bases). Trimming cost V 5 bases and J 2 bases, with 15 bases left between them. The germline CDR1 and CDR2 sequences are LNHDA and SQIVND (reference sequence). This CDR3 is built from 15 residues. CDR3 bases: TGTGCCAGTAGTGTCCGGGACACTATAAACTATGGCTACACCTTC. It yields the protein CASSVRDTINYGYTF.

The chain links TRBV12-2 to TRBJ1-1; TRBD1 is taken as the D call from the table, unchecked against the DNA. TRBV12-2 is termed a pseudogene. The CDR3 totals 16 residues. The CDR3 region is CASRLEPGQMNTEAFF. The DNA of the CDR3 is TGTGCAAGTCGCTTAGAACCGGGACAAATGAACACTGAAGCTTTCTTT.

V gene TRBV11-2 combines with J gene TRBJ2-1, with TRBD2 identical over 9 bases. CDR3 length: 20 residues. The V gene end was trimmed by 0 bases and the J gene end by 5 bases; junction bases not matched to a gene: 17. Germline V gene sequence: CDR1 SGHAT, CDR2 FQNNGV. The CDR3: CASSLDQRLFTGGGDNEQFF. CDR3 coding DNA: TGTGCCAGCAGCTTAGATCAACGACTATTCACGGGCGGGGGGGACAATGAGCAGTTCTTC.

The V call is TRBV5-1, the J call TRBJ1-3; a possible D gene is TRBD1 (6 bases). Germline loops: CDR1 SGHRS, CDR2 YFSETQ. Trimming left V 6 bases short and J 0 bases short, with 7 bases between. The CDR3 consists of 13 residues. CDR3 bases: TGCGCCAGCACGGACAGCTCTGGAAACACCATATATTTT. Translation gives CASTDSSGNTIYF.

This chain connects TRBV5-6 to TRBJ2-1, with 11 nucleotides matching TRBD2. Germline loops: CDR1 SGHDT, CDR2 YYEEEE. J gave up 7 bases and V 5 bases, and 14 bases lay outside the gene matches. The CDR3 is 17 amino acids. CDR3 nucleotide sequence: TGTGCCAGCAGGGCTGAGTTCCTAGCGGGGGGTTTGAATGAGCAGTTCTTC. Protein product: CASRAEFLAGGLNEQFF.

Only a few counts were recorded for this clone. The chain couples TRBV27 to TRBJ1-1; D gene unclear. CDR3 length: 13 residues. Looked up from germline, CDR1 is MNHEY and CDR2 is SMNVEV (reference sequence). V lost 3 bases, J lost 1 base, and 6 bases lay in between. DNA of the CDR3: TGTGCCAGCAGTTTTCGAGGGAACACTGAAGCTTTCTTT. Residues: CASSFRGNTEAFF.

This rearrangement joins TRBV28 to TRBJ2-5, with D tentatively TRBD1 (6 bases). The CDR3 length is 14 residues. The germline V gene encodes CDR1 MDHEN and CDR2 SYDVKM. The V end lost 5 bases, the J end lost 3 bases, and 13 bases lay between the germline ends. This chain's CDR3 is CASSTTGSEETQYF. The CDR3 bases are TGTGCCAGCAGTACTACAGGGTCGGAAGAGACCCAGTACTTC. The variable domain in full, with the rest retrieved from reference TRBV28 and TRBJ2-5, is DVKVTQSSRYLVKRTGEKVFLECVQDMDHENMFWYRQDPGLGLRLIYFSYDVKMKEKGDIPEGYSVSREKKERFSLILESASTNQTSMYLCASSTTGSEETQYFGPGTRLLVL.

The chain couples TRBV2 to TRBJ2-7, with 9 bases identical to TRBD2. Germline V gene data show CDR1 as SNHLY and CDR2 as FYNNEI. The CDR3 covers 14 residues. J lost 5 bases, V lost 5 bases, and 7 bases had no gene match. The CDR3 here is CASSRLAVQNEQYF. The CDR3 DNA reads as TGTGCCAGCAGTCGACTAGCGGTACAAAACGAGCAGTACTTC.

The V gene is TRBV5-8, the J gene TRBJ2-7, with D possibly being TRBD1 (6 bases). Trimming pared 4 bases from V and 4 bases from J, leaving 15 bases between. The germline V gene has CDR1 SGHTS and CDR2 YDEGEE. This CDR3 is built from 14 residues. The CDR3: CASSMDSSLYEQYF. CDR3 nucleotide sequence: TGTGCCAGCAGCATGGACAGTTCGTTGTACGAGCAGTACTTC. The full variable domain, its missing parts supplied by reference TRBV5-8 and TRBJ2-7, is EAGVTQSPTHLIKTRGQQATLRCSPISGHTSVYWYQQALGLGLQFLLWYDEGEERNRGNFPPRFSGRQFPNYSSELNVNALELEDSALYLCASSMDSSLYEQYFGPGTRLTVT.

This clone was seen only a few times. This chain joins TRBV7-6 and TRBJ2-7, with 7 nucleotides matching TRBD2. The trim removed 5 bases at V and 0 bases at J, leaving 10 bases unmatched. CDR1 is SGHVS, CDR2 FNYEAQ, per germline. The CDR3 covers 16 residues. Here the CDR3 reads CASSPLSAGFSYEQYF. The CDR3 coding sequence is TGTGCCAGCAGCCCGCTCTCAGCGGGGTTCTCCTACGAGCAGTACTTC.

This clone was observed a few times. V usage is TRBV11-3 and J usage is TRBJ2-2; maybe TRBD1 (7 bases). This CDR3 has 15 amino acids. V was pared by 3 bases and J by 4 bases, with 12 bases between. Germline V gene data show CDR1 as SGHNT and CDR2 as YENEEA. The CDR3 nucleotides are TGTGCCAGCAGCTTGCGACAGGGAGGCACCGGGGAGCTGTTTTTT. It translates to CASSLRQGGTGELFF.

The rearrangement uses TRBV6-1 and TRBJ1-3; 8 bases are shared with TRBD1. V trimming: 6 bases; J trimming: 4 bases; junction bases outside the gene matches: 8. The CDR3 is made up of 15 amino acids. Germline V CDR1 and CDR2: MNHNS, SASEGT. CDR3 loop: CASRERTGSGNTIYF. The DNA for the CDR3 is TGTGCCAGCAGAGAGAGGACAGGGTCAGGAAACACCATATATTTT.

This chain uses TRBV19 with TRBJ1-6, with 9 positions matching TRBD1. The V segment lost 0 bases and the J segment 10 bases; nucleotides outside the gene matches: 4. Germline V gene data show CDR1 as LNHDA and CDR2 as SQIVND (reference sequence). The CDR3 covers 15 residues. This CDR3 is CASSIDDRGWSPLHF. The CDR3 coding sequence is TGTGCCAGTAGTATAGATGACAGGGGGTGGTCACCCCTCCACTTT.

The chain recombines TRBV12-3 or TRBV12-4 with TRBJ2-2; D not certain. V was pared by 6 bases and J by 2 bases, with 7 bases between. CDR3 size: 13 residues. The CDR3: CASSRINTGELFF. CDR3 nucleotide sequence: TGTGCCAGCAGCCGTATAAACACCGGGGAGCTGTTTTTT.

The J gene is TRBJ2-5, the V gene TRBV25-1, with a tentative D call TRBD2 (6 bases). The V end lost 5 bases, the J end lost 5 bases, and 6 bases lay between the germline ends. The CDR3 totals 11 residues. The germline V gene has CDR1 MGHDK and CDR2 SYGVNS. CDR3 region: CASSREETQYF. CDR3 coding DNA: TGTGCCAGCAGTCGGGAGGAGACCCAGTACTTC.

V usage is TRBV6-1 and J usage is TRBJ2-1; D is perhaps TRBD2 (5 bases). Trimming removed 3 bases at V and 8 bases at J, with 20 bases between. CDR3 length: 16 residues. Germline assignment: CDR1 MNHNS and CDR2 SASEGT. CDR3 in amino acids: CASSEPGSGKDYEQFF. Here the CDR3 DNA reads TGTGCCAGCAGTGAGCCGGGGAGTGGCAAAGACTATGAGCAGTTCTTC.

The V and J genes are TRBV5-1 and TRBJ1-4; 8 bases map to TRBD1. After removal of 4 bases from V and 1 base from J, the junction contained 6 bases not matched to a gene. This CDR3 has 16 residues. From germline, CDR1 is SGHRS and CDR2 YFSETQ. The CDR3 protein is CASSVEQGGTNEKLFF. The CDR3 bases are TGCGCCAGCAGCGTCGAACAGGGGGGAACTAATGAAAAACTGTTTTTT.

The CDR3 loop is CASSLGIHGGAEAFF. The CDR3 region has the DNA TGCGCCAGCAGCTTGGGCATACACGGAGGGGCTGAAGCTTTCTTT. This rearrangement joins TRBV5-1 to TRBJ1-1, with D possibly TRBD1 on 5 matching bases. The CDR3 length is 15 residues. V lost 0 bases and J lost 6, with 15 bases in between. In germline, CDR1 is SGHRS, CDR2 YFSETQ.